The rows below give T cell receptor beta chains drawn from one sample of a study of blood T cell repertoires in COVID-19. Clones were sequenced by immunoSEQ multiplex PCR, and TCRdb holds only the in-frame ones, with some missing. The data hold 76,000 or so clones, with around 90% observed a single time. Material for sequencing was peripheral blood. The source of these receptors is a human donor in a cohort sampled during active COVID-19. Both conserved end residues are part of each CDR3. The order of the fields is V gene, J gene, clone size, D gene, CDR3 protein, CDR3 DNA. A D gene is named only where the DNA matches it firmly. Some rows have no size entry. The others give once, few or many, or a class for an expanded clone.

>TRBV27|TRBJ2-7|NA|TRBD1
CASSSPGRGHLMEQYF
TGTGCCAGCAGTTCCCCCGGCAGGGGGCACCTAATGGAGCAGTACTTC
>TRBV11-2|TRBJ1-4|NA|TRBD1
CASSLDLRGHNEKLFF
TGTGCCAGCAGCTTAGATCTCAGGGGGCACAATGAAAAACTGTTTTTT
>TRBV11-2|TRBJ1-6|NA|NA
CASSQGFRSYNSPLHF
TGTGCCAGCAGCCAGGGGTTCCGCTCCTATAATTCACCCCTCCACTTT
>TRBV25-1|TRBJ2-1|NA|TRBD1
CASSEYKGTGVHNEQFF
TGTGCCAGCAGTGAATACAAGGGGACAGGGGTCCACAATGAGCAGTTCTTC
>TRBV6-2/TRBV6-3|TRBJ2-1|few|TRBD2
CASSPRTSGVLKSSYNEQFF
TGTGCCAGCAGCCCCCGGACTAGCGGGGTCCTTAAAAGCTCCTACAATGAGCAGTTCTTC
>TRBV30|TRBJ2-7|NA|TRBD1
CAWSPRTGGLYEQYF
TGTGCCTGGAGTCCCCGGACAGGGGGACTCTACGAGCAGTACTTC
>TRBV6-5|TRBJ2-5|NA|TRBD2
CASSYLLAGGPGTQYF
TGTGCCAGCAGTTACCTACTAGCGGGGGGGCCGGGGACCCAGTACTTC
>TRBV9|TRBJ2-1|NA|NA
CASSVRASRNNEQFF
TGTGCCAGCAGCGTAAGGGCTAGCAGAAACAATGAGCAGTTCTTC
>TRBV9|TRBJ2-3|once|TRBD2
CASTQALSGGAADTQYF
TGTGCCAGCACCCAAGCTCTTAGCGGGGGGGCCGCAGATACGCAGTATTTT
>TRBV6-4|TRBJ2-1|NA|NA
CASSDSGGVQGQGSVSSYNEQFF
TGTGCCAGCAGTGACTCAGGGGGGGTACAAGGACAGGGCAGCGTGAGCTCCTACAATGAGCAGTTCTTC
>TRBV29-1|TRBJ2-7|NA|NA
CSVEDRGREQYF
TGCAGCGTTGAAGATCGAGGGAGAGAGCAGTACTTC
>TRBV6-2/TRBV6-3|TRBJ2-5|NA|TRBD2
CASSYFGSGGQETQYF
TGTGCCAGCAGTTACTTCGGTAGCGGGGGGCAAGAGACCCAGTACTTC
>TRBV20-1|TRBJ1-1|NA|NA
CSAGGRTEAFF
TGCAGTGCCGGGGGGCGGACAGAAGCTTTCTTT
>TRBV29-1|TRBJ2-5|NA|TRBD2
CSVTAGKETQYF
TGCAGCGTCACAGCGGGGAAAGAGACCCAGTACTTC
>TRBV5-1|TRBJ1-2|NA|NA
CASSLATGLNYGYTF
TGCGCCAGCAGCTTGGCGACAGGCCTTAACTATGGCTACACCTTC
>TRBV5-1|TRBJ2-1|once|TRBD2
CASSLVASGAYNEQFF
TGCGCCAGCAGCTTGGTAGCTAGCGGGGCTTACAATGAGCAGTTCTTC
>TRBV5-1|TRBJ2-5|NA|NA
CASSLGGDRETQYF
TGCGCCAGCAGCTTGGGCGGGGACCGGGAGACCCAGTACTTC
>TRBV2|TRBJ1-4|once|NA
CASSVTGSTNEKLFF
TGTGCCAGCAGTGTTACAGGGTCAACTAATGAAAAACTGTTTTTT
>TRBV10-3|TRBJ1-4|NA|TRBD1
CAISGQGANEKLFF
TGTGCCATCAGCGGACAGGGGGCAAATGAAAAACTGTTTTTT
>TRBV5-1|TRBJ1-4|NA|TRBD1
CASSLGQGIEKLFF
TGCGCCAGCAGCTTGGGACAGGGAATTGAAAAACTGTTTTTT
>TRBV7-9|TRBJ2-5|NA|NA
CASSFGGDLETQYF
TGTGCCAGCAGCTTTGGGGGCGACTTAGAGACCCAGTACTTC
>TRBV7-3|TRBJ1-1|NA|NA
CASSLASYTEAFF
TGTGCCAGCAGCCTAGCCAGCTACACTGAAGCTTTCTTT
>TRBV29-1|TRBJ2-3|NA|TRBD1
CSAIRDRGSDTQYF
TGCAGCGCCATCCGGGACAGGGGATCAGATACGCAGTATTTT
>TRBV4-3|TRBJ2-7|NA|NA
CASSQVQGPYEQYF
TGCGCCAGCAGCCAAGTGCAGGGGCCCTACGAGCAGTACTTC
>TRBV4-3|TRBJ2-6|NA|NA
CASSQELNSGANVLTF
TGCGCCAGCAGCCAAGAACTGAACTCTGGGGCCAACGTCCTGACTTTC
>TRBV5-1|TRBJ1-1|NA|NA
CASSLGQRNTEAFF
TGCGCCAGCAGCTTAGGACAGCGGAACACTGAAGCTTTCTTT
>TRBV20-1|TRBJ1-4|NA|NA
CSASAGATNEKLFF
TGCAGTGCTAGTGCCGGGGCAACTAATGAAAAACTGTTTTTT
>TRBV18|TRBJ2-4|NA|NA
CASSPPNFSGENIQYF
TGTGCCAGCTCACCACCGAATTTTAGCGGTGAAAACATTCAGTACTTC
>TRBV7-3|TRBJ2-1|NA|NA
CASSLIAGPQGEQFF
TGTGCCAGCAGCTTAATCGCGGGTCCTCAGGGGGAGCAGTTCTTC
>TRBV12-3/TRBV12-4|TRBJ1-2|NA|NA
CASSYSGRAGYTF
TGTGCCAGCAGTTATTCAGGCCGCGCAGGCTACACCTTC
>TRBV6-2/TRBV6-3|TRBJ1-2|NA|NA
CASTPQGSTGQKEGYTF
TGTGCCAGCACCCCACAGGGCTCGACCGGCCAAAAGGAGGGCTACACCTTC
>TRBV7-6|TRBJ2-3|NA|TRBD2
CASSIIAGESPDTQYF
TGTGCCAGCAGCATTATAGCGGGGGAGTCACCAGATACGCAGTATTTT
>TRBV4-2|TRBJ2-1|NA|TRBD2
CASSQDQAGEYNEQFF
TGTGCCAGCAGCCAAGATCAAGCGGGGGAGTACAATGAGCAGTTCTTC
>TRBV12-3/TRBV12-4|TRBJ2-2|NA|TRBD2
CASSRDYPGELFF
TGTGCCAGCAGCCGGGACTATCCCGGGGAGCTGTTTTTT
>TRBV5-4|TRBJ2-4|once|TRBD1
CASSLQQGEIAKNIQYF
TGTGCCAGCAGCTTACAACAGGGGGAGATAGCCAAAAACATTCAGTACTTC
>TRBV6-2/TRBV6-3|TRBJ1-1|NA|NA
CASSYSGFRGSDNTEAFF
TGTGCCAGCAGTTACTCGGGATTTCGGGGGTCCGACAACACTGAAGCTTTCTTT
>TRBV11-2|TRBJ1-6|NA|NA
CASSFWGQINSPLHF
TGTGCCAGCAGCTTTTGGGGACAAATTAATTCACCCCTCCACTTT
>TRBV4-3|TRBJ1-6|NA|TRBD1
CASSQQGDSPLHF
TGCGCCAGCAGCCAACAGGGGGACTCACCCCTCCACTTT
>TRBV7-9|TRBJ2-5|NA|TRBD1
CASSQSPRGLETQYF
TGTGCCAGCAGCCAAAGTCCCAGGGGGCTTGAGACCCAGTACTTC
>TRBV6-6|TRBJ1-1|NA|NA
CASSYRVQGIEAFF
TGTGCCAGCAGTTACCGAGTACAGGGAATTGAAGCTTTCTTT
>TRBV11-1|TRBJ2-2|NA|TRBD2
CASSLAGLAVTGELFF
TGTGCCAGCAGCTTAGCGGGACTAGCGGTCACCGGGGAGCTGTTTTTT
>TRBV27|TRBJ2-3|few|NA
CASRRDRRYTDTQYF
TGTGCCAGCAGGCGCGACAGGCGATACACAGATACGCAGTATTTT
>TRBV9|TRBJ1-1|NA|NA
CASSAIGANTEAFF
TGTGCCAGCAGCGCAATAGGGGCGAACACTGAAGCTTTCTTT
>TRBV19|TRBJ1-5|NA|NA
CASSMDRSNQPQHF
TGTGCCAGTAGTATGGACAGAAGCAATCAGCCCCAGCATTTT
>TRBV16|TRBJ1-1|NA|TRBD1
CASSPRQGATEAFF
TGTGCCAGCAGCCCTCGACAGGGGGCGACTGAAGCTTTCTTT